The rows below give T cell receptor beta chains drawn from one sample of a study of cytomegalovirus exposure and HLA in healthy donors. Clones were read by immunoSEQ multiplex PCR, and TCRdb kept only the in-frame ones, dropping some. The data show about 180,000 clones, over 75% seen once. Sequencing was performed on PBMCs. These receptors all come from a man in his sixties in good health and CMV-seronegative. Each CDR3 is given with its conserved first and last residue. The D gene is left open where the match is weak. Rows may omit the clone size; those that give it use once, few, many or a size class.

>TRBV2|TRBD1|-|TRBJ2-5
CASRIPGQGRETQYF
TGTGCCAGCCGAATACCGGGACAGGGGAGGGAGACCCAGTACTTC
>TRBV6-5|TRBD1|-|TRBJ1-2
CASSYSPTGIKGYTF
TGTGCCAGCAGTTACTCCCCGACAGGGATAAAGGGCTACACCTTC
>TRBV6-5|-|-|TRBJ2-1
CASSSVRDINNEQFF
TGTGCCAGCAGTTCCGTCCGGGACATAAACAATGAGCAGTTCTTC
>TRBV7-9|TRBD1|few|TRBJ1-4
CASSFASGGEGEKLFF
TGTGCCAGCAGCTTCGCTTCAGGGGGCGAAGGAGAAAAACTGTTTTTT
>TRBV2|-|-|TRBJ1-2
CASRLLGGRDGYTF
TGTGCCAGCAGGTTATTAGGAGGGAGGGACGGCTACACCTTC
>TRBV7-8|TRBD1|-|TRBJ2-2
CASSLSGTANTGELFF
TGTGCCAGCAGCCTGTCCGGGACAGCGAACACCGGGGAGCTGTTTTTT
>TRBV21-1|-|-|TRBJ2-1
CASSEDRPLNNEQFF
TGTGCCAGCAGCGAGGACAGACCCCTTAACAATGAGCAGTTCTTC
>TRBV4-2|TRBD2|-|TRBJ2-7
CASSQAGGGAGEQYF
TGTGCCAGCAGCCAAGCCGGCGGGGGGGCTGGCGAGCAGTACTTC
>TRBV7-2|-|-|TRBJ2-1
CASSLAPGYNEQFF
TGTGCCAGCAGCTTAGCTCCGGGGTACAATGAGCAGTTCTTC
>TRBV5-6|TRBD1|-|TRBJ1-2
CASSFLDRGGGYTF
TGTGCCAGCAGCTTTCTGGACAGGGGTGGAGGCTACACCTTC
>TRBV30|TRBD1|-|TRBJ2-4
CAWSAPLRQGNIQYF
TGTGCCTGGAGTGCCCCGTTGAGACAGGGAAACATTCAGTACTTC
>TRBV29-1|TRBD2|once|TRBJ2-5
CSVSSGRAVQYF
TGCAGCGTTTCTAGCGGGAGGGCGGTCCAGTACTTC
>TRBV19|TRBD1|-|TRBJ2-5
CASSSYPLGQVVQYF
TGTGCCAGTAGTTCCTACCCTTTGGGACAGGTTGTCCAGTACTTC
>TRBV9|TRBD1|once|TRBJ2-2
CASSVGTANTGELFF
TGTGCCAGCAGCGTGGGGACAGCGAACACCGGGGAGCTGTTTTTT
>TRBV9|-|-|TRBJ2-1
CASSPEGLYNEQFF
TGTGCCAGCAGCCCGGAGGGCCTTTACAATGAGCAGTTCTTC
>TRBV29-1|-|few|TRBJ1-1
CSVEKGGNTEAFF
TGCAGCGTTGAAAAGGGAGGGAACACTGAAGCTTTCTTT
>TRBV2|-|-|TRBJ2-7
CASSGRVSSYEQYF
TGTGCCAGCAGTGGCAGGGTCAGCTCCTACGAGCAGTACTTC
>TRBV6-5|-|-|TRBJ2-5
CASSSPGREETQYF
TGTGCCAGCAGTTCCCCGGGTCGGGAAGAGACCCAGTACTTC
>TRBV5-6|TRBD2|-|TRBJ2-7
CASSPTGTRRGLYEQYF
TGTGCCAGCAGCCCAACCGGGACTAGGCGAGGTCTGTACGAGCAGTACTTC
>TRBV5-1|TRBD2|-|TRBJ2-5
CASSPITSGRVETQYF
TGCGCCAGCAGCCCGATTACTAGCGGGAGGGTTGAGACCCAGTACTTC
>TRBV7-3|TRBD2|-|TRBJ2-1
CASSLSPLAAKYNEQFF
TGTGCCAGCAGCTTATCCCCACTAGCGGCGAAATACAATGAGCAGTTCTTC
>TRBV2|-|-|TRBJ1-4
CASSGGPATNEKLFF
TGTGCCAGCAGTGGAGGGCCAGCAACTAATGAAAAACTGTTTTTT
>TRBV6-1|TRBD1|-|TRBJ2-7
CASNLQGALGEEQYF
TGTGCCAGCAACCTACAGGGGGCCCTCGGTGAAGAGCAGTACTTC
>TRBV7-2|-|-|TRBJ2-1
CASSLAWGERASYNEQFF
TGTGCCAGCAGCTTAGCCTGGGGGGAGCGGGCGTCCTACAATGAGCAGTTCTTC
>TRBV5-4|TRBD1|-|TRBJ1-1
CASSQQGQEGMAFF
TGTGCCAGCAGCCAACAAGGACAGGAAGGAATGGCTTTCTTT
>TRBV29-1|TRBD2|-|TRBJ2-1
CSVEGLAGGSGEQFF
TGCAGCGTTGAAGGGCTAGCGGGGGGTAGCGGTGAGCAGTTCTTC
>TRBV11-3|TRBD1|-|TRBJ2-6
CASSSTGAGANVLTF
TGTGCCAGCAGCTCGACAGGGGCTGGGGCCAACGTCCTGACTTTC
>TRBV9|-|few|TRBJ2-7
CASSPADLPTYEQYF
TGTGCCAGCAGCCCGGCCGACTTGCCGACCTACGAGCAGTACTTC
>TRBV6-5|TRBD1|-|TRBJ1-5
CASTSGQGNQPQHF
TGTGCCAGCACCTCCGGACAGGGGAATCAGCCCCAGCATTTT
>TRBV9|TRBD1|-|TRBJ2-2
CASSGRTLGQGGRTGELFF
TGTGCCAGCAGCGGCCGCACCTTAGGACAGGGGGGCCGGACCGGGGAGCTGTTTTTT
>TRBV4-2|TRBD1|-|TRBJ1-2
CASSQGQGDSATF
TGTGCCAGCAGCCAAGGACAGGGTGACTCCGCCACCTTC
>TRBV7-9|-|-|TRBJ2-7
CSSSFDSYEQYF
TGTTCCAGCAGCTTTGACAGCTACGAGCAGTACTTC
>TRBV5-1|-|-|TRBJ1-2
CASSWTAANYGYTF
TGCGCCAGCAGCTGGACAGCCGCTAACTATGGCTACACCTTC
>TRBV19|-|-|TRBJ2-7
CASSMARAVEQYF
TGTGCCAGTAGTATGGCCAGGGCGGTCGAGCAGTACTTC